Sequencing of this T cell receptor beta chain was carried out in a study of shared clonotypes between healthy human individuals. Unmatched junction bases numbered 2, after V lost 0 bases and J lost 3 bases. CDR1 PRHDT and CDR2 FYEKMQ come from the germline V gene (reference sequence). CDR3 length: 14 amino acids. Assay: immunoSEQ multiplex PCR; the TCRdb copy retains only in-frame clones and omits some. The profile covers some 120,000 clones, with 68% appearing a single time and about 22% taken by the ten largest. The chain has TRBV13 and TRBJ2-7; 7 nucleotides align to TRBD1. This clonotype was obtained from a woman younger than 45 in good health. Sequencing input: memory CD8+ T cells sorted from blood. As to subset: CD45RO+ cells pooled with CCR7-negative TemRA cells. The CDR3 region is CASSLGSGGYEQYF. CDR3 DNA: TGTGCCAGCAGCTTAGGCTCAGGGGGCTACGAGCAGTACTTC.